This T cell receptor beta chain was captured by sequencing in a study of OX40 agonist ivuxolimab in advanced cancers. Germline V CDR1 and CDR2: MNHEY, SVGAGI. Trimming took off 6 bases at V and 4 bases at J, with 12 bases between the two ends. There are 13 residues in the CDR3. TCRdb's table, derived via immunoSEQ multiplex PCR, lists solely in-frame clones and lacks some. The data contain about 93,000 clones, 85% to 95% of them singletons. General observations from the study: The mean number of expanded clones was higher in CD8+ T cells than in CD4+.

A note on this clone: Its target is not known.

No patient had autoimmune disease or received systemic immunosuppression. The investigators sampled blood at baseline, at cycle 4 day 1, and at cycle 7 day 1. Sequences were derived from CD4+ or CD8+ T cells sorted from blood, sampled in a trial of the OX40 agonist ivuxolimab. This chain connects TRBV6-5 to TRBJ1-2; D perhaps matches TRBD1 (5 bases). The clonotype comes from an adult with an advanced solid tumor such as melanoma, head and neck, liver or kidney cancer. CDR3: CASSLDSVYGYTF. The CDR3 DNA is TGTGCCAGCAGCCTCGACAGCGTCTATGGCTACACCTTC.